The present entry profiles one T cell receptor (beta chain) with its context. The antigen remains unidentified. Survey level was the resolution at which the v3.0 immunoSEQ assay ran. The protocol was immunoSEQ multiplex PCR, while the TCRdb copy is restricted to in-frame clones and leaves out a portion. This table has 20,000 to 25,000 clones, 81% appearing once. This CDR3 comprises 15 residues. From germline, CDR1 is MRHNA and CDR2 SNTAGT. The germline V and J ends were trimmed by 2 bases and 4 bases, with 11 bases remaining between them. Donors needed at least one pre-ART PBMC sample plus at least two post-ART samples. The data originate from a study of long-term antiretroviral therapy in people with HIV. Study observations and caveats: Neither ART adherence, viral resistance nor therapy changes were documented. Control repertoires displayed wider CDR3 length ranges than the HIV repertoires.

Source: unsorted PBMCs, taken 1.5 years after starting antiretroviral therapy. The sequence derives from a man under 40 with HIV. The V and J genes are TRBV6-4 and TRBJ2-2; the D gene could be TRBD1 or TRBD2 (5 bases each). The CDR3 coding sequence is TGTGCCAGCAGTGACCTGGGACCGCCCACCGGGGAGCTGTTTTTT. It encodes CASSDLGPPTGELFF.